The clone carrying this T cell receptor beta chain was seen only once. Its cognate antigen is unknown. A much larger clonotype is one base distant, so this may be a read error. This entry belongs to a study of naive and memory T cell subsets. General study results and limits: Findings for naive and memory subsets could not be checked against ground truth. Possibly reflecting memory cells re-expressing CD45RA, a few larger clonotypes occurred in naive repertoires, especially CD8.

This CDR3 spans 16 amino acids. Germline CDR1 and CDR2: MNHEY and SMNVEV (reference sequence). Both TRBC1 and TRBC2 were covered by a beta constant-region primer of two equimolar oligonucleotides. Four rounds of PCR amplified the ligated cDNA using nested alpha and beta constant-region primers plus SP2. Via MiXCR, TCRdb re-called the UMI-ligation and nested PCR reads, giving one row per CDR3 protein. The repertoire includes over 65,000 distinct CDR3 sequences, 9% to 9.5% of them detected once, and over 1% sits in the top ten. After the first PCR, alpha and beta chain libraries were processed separately.

Sequencing input: naive CD8+ T cells from blood. The source is a human donor in good health. The V and J genes are TRBV27 and TRBJ2-1; tentative D call: TRBD2 (6 bases). The CDR3 DNA follows: TGTGCCAGCAGTTTATCGGCGGGACCCTCCTACAATAAGCAGTTCTTC. Translation gives CASSLSAGPSYNKQFF.